A single sample is the source of the 10 T cell receptor beta chains below, sequenced in a study of blood T cell repertoires in COVID-19. TCRdb's table, derived via immunoSEQ multiplex PCR, lists solely in-frame clones and lacks some. The sample shows about 150,000 clones, 75% to 90% of them seen only once. Sequencing used peripheral blood. The receptors derive from a man aged 18 to 30 with COVID-19, enrolled during active disease.

The genes are TRBV11-2 and TRBJ1-2, with TRBD1 matching 9 bases. The ends lost 1 base at V and 2 bases at J; junction bases unmatched: 5. Germline V gives CDR1 SGHAT, CDR2 FQNNGV. The CDR3 has 16 amino acids. CDR3 sequence (DNA): TGTGCCAGCAGCTTAGTGGGACAGGGACGGAACTATGGCTACACCTTC. This sequence encodes CASSLVGQGRNYGYTF.

This clone occurred once. This chain connects TRBV25-1 to TRBJ1-2, with D perhaps matching TRBD1 (5 bases). In germline, CDR1 is MGHDK, CDR2 SYGVNS. V shed 3 bases and J shed 5 bases, with 22 bases lying between them. CDR3 length equals 17 residues. CDR3 amino acids: CASSDSTGPVGGYGYTF. The CDR3 DNA follows: TGTGCCAGCAGTGATAGTACAGGCCCTGTGGGGGGATATGGCTACACCTTC.

This rearrangement joins TRBV28 to TRBJ1-4, with D perhaps TRBD1 (5 bases). CDR3 length: 15 residues. V lost 4 bases and J lost 0, with 9 bases in between. Germline V gene sequence: CDR1 MDHEN, CDR2 SYDVKM. The CDR3 DNA follows: TGTGCCAGCAGTTACTCGACAGCAACTAATGAAAAACTGTTTTTT. This codes for CASSYSTATNEKLFF.

V gene TRBV19 combines with J gene TRBJ2-3, with TRBD1 matching 9 bases. After removal of 5 bases from V and 3 bases from J, the junction contained 6 bases not matched to a gene. The CDR3 has 15 amino acids. Germline values: CDR1 LNHDA, CDR2 SQIVND (reference sequence). Written as DNA, the CDR3 is TGTGCCAGTAGTGTATGGACAGGGGTGACAGATACGCAGTATTTT. Translation: CASSVWTGVTDTQYF. Full variable domain (outside the CDR3, taken from reference TRBV19 and TRBJ2-3): DGGITQSPKYLFRKEGQNVTLSCEQNLNHDAMYWYRQDPGQGLRLIYYSQIVNDFQKGDIAEGYSVSREKKESFPLTVTSAQKNPTAFYLCASSVWTGVTDTQYFGPGTRLTVL.

The chain uses TRBV13 and TRBJ1-5; TRBD1 is a possible D gene (5 bases). Germline CDR1 PRHDT, CDR2 FYEKMQ (reference sequence). V shed 5 bases and J shed 1 base, with 12 bases lying between them. The CDR3 length is 15 residues. CDR3 in DNA: TGTGCCAGCAGCCGGGGGATAGAAAGCAATCAGCCCCAGCATTTT. Its protein product is CASSRGIESNQPQHF.

This rearrangement joins TRBV7-2 to TRBJ2-6; D unresolved. Per the germline V gene, CDR1 is SGHTA and CDR2 is FQGNSA. This CDR3 has 16 residues. The V end was cut by 1 base, the J end by 2 bases, with 9 bases between. This CDR3 reads CASSLGRQAGANVLTF. The CDR3 DNA sequence: TGTGCCAGCAGCTTAGGCCGGCAGGCTGGGGCCAACGTCCTGACTTTC.

The chain recombines TRBV28 with TRBJ1-5, with a weak D call TRBD1 (5 bases). CDR1 MDHEN and CDR2 SYDVKM come from the germline V gene. Between the trimmed V and J ends, which lost 3 bases and 3 bases, there was a span of 12 bases. The CDR3 extends over 15 amino acids. CDR3 DNA sequence: TGTGCCAGCAGTTTCCACCAGGGATTCAATCAGCCCCAGCATTTT. Residues: CASSFHQGFNQPQHF.

The rearrangement uses TRBV15 and TRBJ2-7; TRBD1 agrees at 8 bases. Germline-derived CDR1 and CDR2 are LNHNV and YYDKDF (reference sequence). The CDR3 is 14 residues long. Trimming removed 8 bases from V and 5 bases from J; junction bases left unmatched: 11. The CDR3 DNA reads as TGTGCCACCTACGCGGGACAGGTGGTCGACGAGCAGTACTTC. Encoded protein: CATYAGQVVDEQYF. The variable domain in full, completed from reference TRBV15 and TRBJ2-7, reads DAMVIQNPRYQVTQFGKPVTLSCSQTLNHNVMYWYQQKSSQAPKLLFHYYDKDFNNEADTPDNFQSRRPNTSFCFLDIRSPGLGDTAMYLCATYAGQVVDEQYFGPGTRLTVT.

With respect to this clone: The CDR3 carries no conserved terminal phenylalanine or tryptophan, so it likely arises from a read error. No DNA is shown, since the ends of the CDR3 on it are uncertain; the CDR3 is the one TCRdb lists. This CDR3 reads CSARDPSWGPV. This sequence joins TRBV20-1 and TRBJ2-3; whether TRBD1, the table's D call, matches the DNA was not checked. The CDR3 has 11 amino acids, counting both end residues. Germline lookup yields CDR1 DFQATT and CDR2 SNEGSKA (reference sequence).

This clone was seen a handful of times. This chain connects TRBV5-5 to TRBJ2-7; TRBD1 aligns across 7 bases. Germline CDR1 and CDR2: SGHKS and YYEKEE (reference sequence). J gave up 6 bases and V 4 bases, and 7 bases lay outside the gene matches. This CDR3 has 13 amino acids. The CDR3, as DNA: TGTGCCAGCAGCGTAACGACAGGGTTCGAGCAGTACTTC. Its protein is CASSVTTGFEQYF.